This passage covers 23 T cell receptor beta chains from one sample sequenced in a study of shared clonotypes between healthy human individuals. Profiled with immunoSEQ multiplex PCR; TCRdb holds only in-frame clones, not every one. The data show more than 2,000,000 clones, around 90% seen once. Material for sequencing was naive CD4+ T cells sorted from blood. Subset of the sample: CD45RA+ positively selected. These receptors came from a man between 18 and 35 years old in good health.

With regard to this clone: Other DNA sequences of this sample code for an identical CDR3. V gene TRBV6-6 combines with J gene TRBJ2-7, with TRBD2 matching 11 bases. V lost 6 bases to trimming and J lost 0 bases; unmatched junction nucleotides: 4. This CDR3 has 15 residues. Germline CDR1 reads MNHNY; CDR2 reads SVGAGI (reference sequence). The CDR3 loop is CASSLAGGSSYEQYF. The CDR3 DNA sequence: TGTGCCAGCAGCTTAGCGGGGGGGTCCTCCTACGAGCAGTACTTC.

The V and J genes are TRBV25-1 and TRBJ2-7; 7 nucleotides align to TRBD1. The V gene's germline CDR1 is MGHDK and CDR2 SYGVNS. V lost 6 bases to trimming and J lost 1 base; unmatched junction nucleotides: 6. The CDR3 covers 14 residues. The CDR3 loop reads CASRAGQASYEQYF. CDR3 nucleotides: TGTGCCAGCAGGGCTGGACAGGCTTCCTACGAGCAGTACTTC.

This rearrangement joins TRBV28 to TRBJ1-1, with D tentatively TRBD1 (5 bases). CDR3 size: 15 residues. Germline V gene sequence: CDR1 MDHEN, CDR2 SYDVKM. Deletions cut 2 bases from V and 5 bases from J, with 15 bases between. The DNA for the CDR3 is TGTGCCAGCAGTTTAACGGGCAGGGTGGGGACTGAAGCTTTCTTT. It encodes CASSLTGRVGTEAFF.

This chain connects TRBV5-4 to TRBJ2-5; 8 bases are shared with TRBD1. J lost 3 bases, V lost 2 bases, and 6 bases had no gene match. The germline gives CDR1 SGHNT, CDR2 YYREEE (reference sequence). The CDR3 loop spans 15 amino acids. The chain's CDR3 is CASSLDGTGEETQYF. CDR3 coding DNA: TGTGCCAGCAGCTTAGATGGGACAGGAGAAGAGACCCAGTACTTC.

The gene calls are TRBV5-4 and TRBJ2-3; D possibly corresponds to TRBD2 (7 bases). Trimming took 5 bases from V and 2 from J, leaving 18 bases between them. CDR3 length: 16 residues. Germline CDR1 reads SGHNT; CDR2 reads YYREEE (reference sequence). The CDR3 protein is CASSPGGGGSTDTQYF. CDR3 DNA: TGTGCCAGCAGTCCCGGGGGAGGGGGTTCCACAGATACGCAGTATTTT.

As regards this clone: This specimen includes other DNA sequences encoding the same CDR3. This chain uses TRBV29-1 with TRBJ2-7, with 7 bases lining up with TRBD1. The ends lost 6 bases at V and 3 bases at J; junction bases unmatched: 8. CDR1 and CDR2 (germline): SQVTM, ANQGSEA. This CDR3 comprises 13 residues. The CDR3 coding sequence is TGCAGCGTGAGGGCAGGGGGATACTACGAGCAGTACTTC. Translated: CSVRAGGYYEQYF.

This chain connects TRBV2 to TRBJ1-6; no firm D call. Germline V gene lookup returns CDR1 SNHLY and CDR2 FYNNEI. The CDR3 loop spans 15 amino acids. The germline V and J ends were trimmed by 2 bases and 6 bases, with 11 bases remaining between them. DNA for the CDR3: TGTGCCAGCAGTGAATCTGGGAGCGGTAATTCACCCCTCCACTTT. It codes for CASSESGSGNSPLHF.

Concerning this clone: Other DNA sequences in this sample translate to the same CDR3. The chain links TRBV25-1 to TRBJ1-1, with 7 positions matching TRBD1. This CDR3 comprises 15 residues. Germline CDR1 reads MGHDK; CDR2 reads SYGVNS. V dropped 2 bases and J dropped 0; count of bases not matched to a gene: 3. The CDR3 region is CASSEPGTVNTEAFF. The CDR3 nucleotides read TGTGCCAGCAGTGAACCCGGGACAGTGAACACTGAAGCTTTCTTT.

For the CDR3, the DNA is TGTGCCAGCAGCTTTGGACCTTCCTCTTCCTATAATTCACCCCTCCACTTT. It specifies CASSFGPSSSYNSPLHF. The rearrangement joins TRBV5-4 to TRBJ1-6; D remains unclear. The CDR3 sequence is 17 residues long. The germline V gene encodes CDR1 SGHNT and CDR2 YYREEE (reference sequence). V gave up 2 bases and J gave up 1 base, with 13 bases separating them.

In its sample, this clone was seen once. J is TRBJ2-6 and V is TRBV5-8; D might be TRBD2 (5 bases). The germline CDR1 and CDR2 sequences are SGHTS and YDEGEE. CDR3 length equals 16 residues. Trimming pared 4 bases from V and 0 bases from J, leaving 11 bases between. CDR3 sequence reads: CASSGYRGSGANVLTF. CDR3 sequence (DNA): TGTGCCAGCAGCGGATATCGGGGCTCTGGGGCCAACGTCCTGACTTTC.

With regard to this clone: Germline and junction disagree at one end, which may indicate a read error. Other DNA sequences in the sample encode the same CDR3. This chain joins TRBV2 and TRBJ1-1; no clear D. Germline CDR1 SNHLY, CDR2 FYNNEI. This CDR3 region has 11 residues. As DNA, the CDR3 is TGTGCCAGCAGGGAAGGCACTGAAGCTTTCTTT. Amino acids: CASREGTEAFF.

The rearrangement joins TRBV4-1 to TRBJ1-3; D possibly corresponds to TRBD1 (6 bases). Germline-derived CDR1 and CDR2 are MGHRA and YSYEKL. Between the trimmed V and J ends, which lost 5 bases and 0 bases, there was a span of 8 bases. CDR3 length: 14 residues. The CDR3 spells CASSTQGSGNTIYF. The DNA of the CDR3 is TGCGCCAGCAGCACACAGGGCTCTGGAAACACCATATATTTT.

The CDR3, as DNA: TGTGCCAGCAGTCAGGACAGGGGCGAGCGGGCCCAGTACTTC. Translating it yields CASSQDRGERAQYF. The chain couples TRBV27 to TRBJ2-5; 9 positions agree with TRBD1. The ends lost 5 bases at V and 9 bases at J; junction bases unmatched: 10. CDR1 and CDR2 from the germline V gene are MNHEY and SMNVEV (reference sequence). This CDR3 contains 14 residues.

The chain carries TRBV4-3 and TRBJ2-3; 8 bases are shared with TRBD1. The V and J ends lost 4 bases and 4 bases, in that order; junction bases with no gene match: 10. Germline-derived CDR1 and CDR2 are LGHNA and YSLEER. The CDR3 covers 16 residues. The CDR3 protein is CASSRGTGLGSDTQYF. The CDR3 region has the DNA TGCGCCAGCAGCCGAGGGACAGGTCTCGGATCAGATACGCAGTATTTT.

The chain is built from TRBV11-2 and TRBJ2-5; 10 bases are a match to TRBD1. CDR1 and CDR2 from the germline V gene are SGHAT and FQNNGV. After removal of 1 base from V and 5 bases from J, the junction contained 4 bases not matched to a gene. This CDR3 has 15 residues. The CDR3 nucleotides read TGTGCCAGCAGCTTAGGTGGGACAGGGGAGGAGACCCAGTACTTC. Protein: CASSLGGTGEETQYF.

The chain couples TRBV11-2 to TRBJ2-7; D not resolved. CDR1 is SGHAT, CDR2 FQNNGV, per germline. The CDR3 covers 13 residues. Between the trimmed V and J ends, which lost 6 bases and 6 bases, there was a span of 15 bases. CDR3 bases: TGTGCCAGCAGGCCTTCGGCAGGTGGCGAGCAGTACTTC. Encoded protein: CASRPSAGGEQYF.

The rearrangement links TRBV5-5 to TRBJ2-1; perhaps TRBD1 as D (6 bases). Trimming left V 0 bases short and J 0 bases short, with 13 bases between. Germline CDR1 reads SGHKS; CDR2 reads YYEKEE (reference sequence). The CDR3 sequence is 17 residues long. The CDR3 loop reads CASSLVGTGISYNEQFF. The CDR3 DNA sequence: TGTGCCAGCAGCTTGGTGGGTACAGGGATCTCCTACAATGAGCAGTTCTTC.

The chain links TRBV5-1 to TRBJ2-1, with 9 positions matching TRBD2. CDR1 and CDR2 (germline): SGHRS, YFSETQ. The J segment lost 6 bases and the V segment lost 1 base, leaving 5 bases of the junction unmatched. The CDR3 is 15 amino acids. The chain's CDR3 is CASSLSPSGANEQFF. CDR3 in DNA: TGCGCCAGCAGCTTGTCCCCTAGCGGGGCCAATGAGCAGTTCTTC.

The chain employs TRBV10-3 and TRBJ2-3; 7 nucleotides match TRBD2. Germline CDR1 is ENHRY and CDR2 is SYGVKD. The CDR3 is made up of 13 amino acids. With 9 bases clipped from V and 2 bases from J, the junction kept 5 bases outside the gene matches. The CDR3 bases are TGTGCCATAAGCGGGGAGATCACAGATACGCAGTATTTT. Protein product: CAISGEITDTQYF.

The chain has TRBV5-6 and TRBJ1-3, with D perhaps matching TRBD1 (6 bases). V was shortened by 7 bases and J by 2 bases, with 16 bases between the two germline ends. This CDR3 contains 15 residues. From germline, CDR1 is SGHDT and CDR2 YYEEEE. The CDR3 region is CASDRTDRAGNTIYF. Written as DNA, the CDR3 is TGTGCCAGCGACCGGACAGACCGCGCTGGAAACACCATATATTTT. Together with reference TRBV5-6 and TRBJ1-3, the CDR3 gives the full variable domain: DAGVTQSPTHLIKTRGQQVTLRCSPKSGHDTVSWYQQALGQGPQFIFQYYEEEERQRGNFPDRFSGHQFPNYSSELNVNALLLGDSALYLCASDRTDRAGNTIYFGEGSWLTVV.

This sequence joins TRBV30 and TRBJ1-3; D is unresolved. This CDR3 contains 15 residues. V lost 1 base, J lost 0 bases, and 10 bases lay in between. CDR1 is GTSNPN, CDR2 SVGIG, per germline (reference sequence). The CDR3 loop is CAWSEGLSSGNTIYF. Written as DNA, the CDR3 is TGTGCCTGGAGTGAGGGTTTGAGCTCTGGAAACACCATATATTTT.

CDR3 amino acids: CASSRPSLGEKLFF. The CDR3, as DNA: TGTGCCAGCAGTCGACCCTCCTTGGGGGAAAAACTGTTTTTT. V usage is TRBV2 and J usage is TRBJ1-4; no clear D gene. Germline V gives CDR1 SNHLY, CDR2 FYNNEI. This CDR3 comprises 14 residues. Trimming removed 5 bases from V and 8 bases from J, with 15 bases in between.

The V gene is TRBV6-6, the J gene TRBJ2-3; D remains unclear. Looked up from germline, CDR1 is MNHNY and CDR2 is SVGAGI (reference sequence). Trimming removed 7 bases from V and 10 bases from J, with 15 bases in between. The CDR3 has 12 amino acids. This CDR3 reads CASTTPGAPQYF. The CDR3 nucleotides read TGTGCCAGCACCACCCCGGGTGCACCGCAGTATTTT.